This T cell receptor beta chain was recovered during a study of cytomegalovirus exposure and HLA in healthy donors. Study results and caveats: Highest at DRB1 and lowest at HLA-C, TCR association rates differed among HLA loci in a later analysis. Sequencing had likely introduced a cluster of highly shared sequence variants as an artifact.

Of note for this clone: Its target is unknown.

Germline values: CDR1 MRHNA, CDR2 SNTAGT. V dropped 5 bases and J dropped 3; count of bases not matched to a gene: 6. CDR3 length: 16 residues. The PCR made use of 60 Vbeta and 13 Jbeta primers. Using immunoSEQ multiplex PCR, the repertoire was profiled, and TCRdb retains in-frame clones only, with some absent. The sample has some 90,000 clones; roughly three quarters are singletons. The sequence was collected from a man aged 40-49 years in good health and CMV-seronegative. This chain links TRBV6-4 with TRBJ2-1, with 11 bases that match TRBD2. Sample: PBMCs. The CDR3 sequence is CASSSTGTSGYNEQFF. The CDR3 region has the DNA TGTGCCAGCAGTTCTACGGGGACTAGCGGCTACAATGAGCAGTTCTTC.